This T cell receptor (beta chain) was recorded in a study of T cell therapy after organ transplantation. Background on the study: Up to 6 doses were given at 2-week intervals.

The study's findings and limits: Minimal repertoire change after therapy followed marked pretherapy expansions in nonresponders.

The length of the CDR3 is 13 residues. The V and J ends lost 1 base and 7 bases respectively, with 8 bases between them. Germline CDR1 and CDR2: SGDLS and YYNGEE. Indicated time point: 4-8 weeks after completion of therapy. This table comes from immunoSEQ multiplex PCR, and its TCRdb copy is limited to in-frame clones, with some not included. The table has about 3,300 clones, 81% seen once. About this clone itself: Its antigen is not identified.

The source is a human patient who had received a solid organ transplant and had CMV disease. Some T cells may possibly be graft donor cells. The starting material was CD8+ T cells from blood, obtained after autologous CMV-specific T cell therapy. The chain uses TRBV9 and TRBJ2-2; no clear D. The CDR3 here is CASSVILGGELFF. In DNA, the CDR3 is TGTGCCAGCAGCGTAATATTGGGCGGGGAGCTGTTTTTT.